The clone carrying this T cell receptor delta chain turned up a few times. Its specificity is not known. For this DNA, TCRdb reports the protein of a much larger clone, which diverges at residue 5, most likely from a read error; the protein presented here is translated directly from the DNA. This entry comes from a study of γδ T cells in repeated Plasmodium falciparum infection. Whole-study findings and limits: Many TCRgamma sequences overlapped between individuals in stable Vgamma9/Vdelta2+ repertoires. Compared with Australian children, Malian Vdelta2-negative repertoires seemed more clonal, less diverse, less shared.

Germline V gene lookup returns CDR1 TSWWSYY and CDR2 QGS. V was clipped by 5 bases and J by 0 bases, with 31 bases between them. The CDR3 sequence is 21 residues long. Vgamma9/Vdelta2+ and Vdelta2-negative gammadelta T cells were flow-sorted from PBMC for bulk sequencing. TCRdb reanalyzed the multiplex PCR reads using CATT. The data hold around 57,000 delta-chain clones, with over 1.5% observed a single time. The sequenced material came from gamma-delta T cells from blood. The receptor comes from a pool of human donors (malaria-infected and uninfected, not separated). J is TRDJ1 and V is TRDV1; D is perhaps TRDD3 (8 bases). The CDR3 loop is CALGKAFLLILGGLYTDKLIF. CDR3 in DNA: TGTGCTCTTGGGAAAGCCTTCCTCCTAATACTGGGGGGGTTGTACACCGATAAACTCATCTTT.